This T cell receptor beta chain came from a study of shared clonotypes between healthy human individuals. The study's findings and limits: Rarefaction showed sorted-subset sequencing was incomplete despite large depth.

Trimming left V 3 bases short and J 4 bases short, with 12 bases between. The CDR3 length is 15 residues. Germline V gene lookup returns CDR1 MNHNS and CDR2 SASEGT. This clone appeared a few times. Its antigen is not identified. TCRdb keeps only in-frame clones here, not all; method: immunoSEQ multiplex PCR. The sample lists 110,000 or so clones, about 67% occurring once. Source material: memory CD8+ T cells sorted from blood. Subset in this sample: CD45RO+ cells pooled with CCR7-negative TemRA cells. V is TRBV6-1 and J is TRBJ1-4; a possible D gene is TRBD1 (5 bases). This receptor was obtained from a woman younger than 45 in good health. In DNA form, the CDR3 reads TGTGCCAGCAGTGAGTCTGCGGGGGGTAATGAAAAACTGTTTTTT. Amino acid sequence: CASSESAGGNEKLFF.